The 18 T cell receptor beta chains below come from one sample, sequenced in a study of CD8 T cells in ankylosing spondylitis. Study-level results: A motif of 8 or 9 highly homologous TCR beta variants was seen as apparently characteristic of ankylosing spondylitis blood.

TCRdb redid the calling of the 5' RACE reads with MiXCR, one entry per CDR3 protein. The data show around 770,000 distinct CDR3 sequences, over 15% seen once. These receptors have no identified antigens. Sequenced material: blood, either unsorted or a sorted T cell fraction (not recorded which). The source of these receptors is a male donor with ankylosing spondylitis.

The V and J genes are TRBV20-1 and TRBJ2-7; no firm D call. CDR3 length: 13 residues. Germline V gene sequence: CDR1 DFQATT, CDR2 SNEGSKA (reference sequence). V dropped 0 bases and J dropped 1 base, with 7 bases sitting between them. The CDR3 protein is CSARDSRSYEQYF. As DNA, the CDR3 is TGCAGTGCTAGAGACTCTAGATCCTACGAGCAGTACTTC.

This chain links TRBV6-1 with TRBJ2-1; 11 nucleotides line up with TRBD2. V shed 6 bases, J shed 8 bases, and the junction held 9 bases outside the gene matches. Germline V lookup: CDR1 MNHNS, CDR2 SASEGT. The CDR3 runs 15 residues. The CDR3 DNA follows: TGTGCCAGCAGGGGTTTAACTAGCGGGAGTGATGAGCAGTTCTTC. As protein: CASRGLTSGSDEQFF.

This clonotype was seen many times. The rearrangement joins TRBV24-1 to TRBJ2-1; the D gene is possibly TRBD1 (5 bases). With 3 bases removed from V and 10 bases from J, the gap between germline ends came to 15 bases. Looked up from germline, CDR1 is KGHDR and CDR2 is SFDVKD. The CDR3 runs to 14 residues. Here the CDR3 DNA reads TGTGCCACCAGTGATCTAGACAGTTCAAAAGAGCAGTTCTTC. Protein: CATSDLDSSKEQFF.

The genes are TRBV12-3 or TRBV12-4 and TRBJ1-1; D unclear. V lost 2 bases and J 0 bases, leaving 4 bases between the germline ends. The CDR3 sequence is 13 residues long. The CDR3 DNA is TGTGCCAGCAGTTTAATAGTGAACACTGAAGCTTTCTTT. Amino acid sequence: CASSLIVNTEAFF.

As for this clonotype: One junction end disagrees with the germline gene, perhaps due to a read error. The chain recombines TRBV9 with TRBJ2-1; the match to TRBD2 covers 7 bases. The V gene's germline CDR1 is SGDLS and CDR2 YYNGEE. The CDR3 runs 15 residues. The DNA of the CDR3 is TGTGCCAGCACCGTGGCGGGAGTTTCCTACAATGAGCATTTCTTC. This encodes CASTVAGVSYNEHFF.

Ten or more counts support this clonotype. This chain connects TRBV24-1 to TRBJ2-5; 8 nucleotides match TRBD2. The ends lost 9 bases at V and 2 bases at J; junction bases unmatched: 7. Germline loops: CDR1 KGHDR, CDR2 SFDVKD. This CDR3 has 14 residues. CDR3 protein: CATCVSGSQETQYF. The CDR3 DNA sequence: TGTGCCACCTGCGTCAGCGGGAGTCAAGAGACCCAGTACTTC.

This clonotype came up a few times. The rearrangement links TRBV18 to TRBJ1-2; maybe TRBD1 (5 bases). V was pared by 6 bases and J by 2 bases, with 13 bases between. This CDR3 is 14 amino acids long. The germline V gene has CDR1 KGHSH and CDR2 LQKENI. The CDR3 sequence: CASSQGELNYGYTF. The CDR3 region has the DNA TGTGCCAGCTCCCAAGGGGAGCTCAACTATGGCTACACCTTC.

V gene TRBV9 combines with J gene TRBJ2-1; TRBD2 matches at 8 bases. This CDR3 is 15 amino acids long. The V segment lost 2 bases and the J segment 4 bases; nucleotides outside the gene matches: 5. Germline CDR1 and CDR2: SGDLS and YYNGEE. CDR3 in amino acids: CASSVRSGGYNEQFF. For the CDR3, the DNA is TGTGCCAGCAGCGTTAGAAGCGGGGGATACAATGAGCAGTTCTTC.

The chain employs TRBV6-1 and TRBJ1-1, with unresolved D. The CDR3 contains 14 residues. CDR1 and CDR2 from the germline V gene are MNHNS and SASEGT. Trimming left V 2 bases short and J 7 bases short, with 14 bases between. The CDR3 DNA reads TGTGCCAGCAGTGAATTCGAGGGATTCCGTGAAGCTTTCTTT. This gives the protein CASSEFEGFREAFF.

This clonotype has ten or more counts. As DNA, the CDR3 is TGTGCCAGCAGCCCCGGACAGGGGCGAACCGGGGAGCTGTTTTTT. It yields the protein CASSPGQGRTGELFF. The chain couples TRBV7-3 to TRBJ2-2; 9 positions match TRBD1. Trimming took 5 bases from V and 5 from J; bases not matched to a gene: 6. CDR3 length equals 15 residues. Germline V gives CDR1 SGHTA, CDR2 FQGTGA.

The rearrangement joins TRBV5-1 to TRBJ2-3; D gene unclear. The germline V gene encodes CDR1 SGHRS and CDR2 YFSETQ. The CDR3 runs to 14 residues. Trimming stripped 2 bases from V and 2 bases from J, with 9 bases between. CDR3: CASSFDPTTDTQYF. CDR3 coding DNA: TGCGCCAGCAGCTTCGACCCCACCACAGATACGCAGTATTTT.

This clonotype was picked up a small number of times. The CDR3 bases are TGTGCCAGCAGTTTTGGCGGGGGGGCTAAGGAGCAGTACTTC. Its protein product is CASSFGGGAKEQYF. The chain is built from TRBV12-3 or TRBV12-4 and TRBJ2-7; 9 bases fit TRBD2. Trimming cost V 3 bases and J 7 bases; bases outside gene matches: 7. CDR3 length: 14 amino acids.

This sequence joins TRBV4-1 and TRBJ2-3, with D possibly matching TRBD1 (6 bases). The CDR3 loop spans 17 amino acids. V lost 4 bases and J lost 5, with 22 bases in between. From germline, CDR1 is MGHRA and CDR2 YSYEKL. The CDR3 coding sequence is TGCGCCAGCAGCCGTCAATACAGGGTCGGAACAGGAGATACGCAGTATTTT. Translation gives CASSRQYRVGTGDTQYF.

This clonotype came up many times. This rearrangement joins TRBV12-3 or TRBV12-4 to TRBJ2-1, with a tentative D call TRBD1 (5 bases). Trimming pared 1 base from V and 4 bases from J, leaving 11 bases between. The CDR3 is 15 residues long. This CDR3 reads CASSLDRSRYNEQFF. The CDR3 DNA reads TGTGCCAGCAGTTTAGACAGGTCCCGGTACAATGAGCAGTTCTTC.

This clonotype has only one observation. The chain carries TRBV15 and TRBJ2-1; 11 bases are a match to TRBD1. The germline CDR1 and CDR2 sequences are LNHNV and YYDKDF (reference sequence). V lost 3 bases, J lost 6 bases, and 7 bases stayed unmatched. The CDR3 covers 16 residues. The CDR3 DNA reads as TGTGCCACCAGCAGGGTTGCCGGGACAGGGGGCAATGAGCAGTTCTTC. Translated: CATSRVAGTGGNEQFF.

CDR3 nucleotides: TGCAGTGCTAGGGGACAGCTGTTGCCCTACGAGCAGTACTTC. It encodes CSARGQLLPYEQYF. The chain couples TRBV20-1 to TRBJ2-7, with 7 bases fitting TRBD1. This CDR3 contains 14 residues. From germline, CDR1 is DFQATT and CDR2 SNEGSKA (reference sequence). J lost 2 bases, V lost 3 bases, and 7 bases had no gene match.

This clonotype showed up just a few times. Compared with germline, one end of the junction differs, possibly owing to a read error. The gene calls are TRBV3-1 and TRBJ2-3; D unclear. Germline CDR1 is LGHDT and CDR2 is YNNKEL (reference sequence). The CDR3 is 13 residues long. Here the CDR3 DNA reads TGCGCCAGCAGCCAAGCGAGCACAGATACGCAGTATTTT. Protein sequence: CASSQASTDTQYF.

This clonotype has only a few counts. This chain links TRBV4-2 with TRBJ2-7, with D hard to call. The CDR3 covers 14 residues. The ends were cut back, 0 bases at V and 2 bases at J, with 8 bases in the middle. CDR1 is LGHNA and CDR2 is YNFKEQ in the germline V gene. The CDR3 sequence: CASSQEWETYEQYF. The CDR3 DNA is TGTGCCAGCAGCCAAGAATGGGAAACCTACGAGCAGTACTTC.